There are a few counts of the clone carrying this T cell receptor beta chain. The CDR3 has 14 residues. Germline trimming cut 5 bases from V and 3 bases from J; bases unmatched to any gene: 3. The germline CDR1 and CDR2 sequences are LGHDT and YNNKEL (reference sequence). This sample is drawn from a study of blood T cell repertoires in COVID-19. Study information: T cells, B-cell-depleted T cells, or PBMCs supplied cDNA or gDNA.

Some clones are missing from TCRdb's copy, which holds only in-frame ones; the method was immunoSEQ multiplex PCR. The profile covers 250,000 to 300,000 clones, with around 85% appearing a single time and less than 6.5% taken by the ten largest. Specimen: peripheral blood. The sequence was obtained from a man in his fifties or sixties with active or convalescent COVID-19. The rearrangement joins TRBV3-1 (or the pseudogene TRBV3-2) to TRBJ2-5, with TRBD2 matching 10 bases. The CDR3 loop reads CASSETSGKETQYF. Written as DNA, the CDR3 is TGTGCCAGCAGCGAAACTAGCGGGAAAGAGACCCAGTACTTC.